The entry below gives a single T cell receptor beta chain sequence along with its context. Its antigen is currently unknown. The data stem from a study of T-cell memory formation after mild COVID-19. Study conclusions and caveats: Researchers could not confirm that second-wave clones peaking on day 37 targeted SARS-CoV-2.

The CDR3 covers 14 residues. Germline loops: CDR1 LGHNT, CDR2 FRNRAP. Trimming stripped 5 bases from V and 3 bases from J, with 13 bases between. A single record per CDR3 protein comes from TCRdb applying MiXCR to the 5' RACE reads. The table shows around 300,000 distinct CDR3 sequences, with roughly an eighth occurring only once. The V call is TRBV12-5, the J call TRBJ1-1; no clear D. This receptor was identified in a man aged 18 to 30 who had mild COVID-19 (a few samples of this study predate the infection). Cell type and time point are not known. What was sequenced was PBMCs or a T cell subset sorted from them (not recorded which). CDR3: CASGPRLRDTEAFF. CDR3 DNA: TGTGCTAGTGGTCCCCGGTTAAGAGACACTGAAGCTTTCTTT. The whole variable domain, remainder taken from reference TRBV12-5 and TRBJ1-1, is DARVTQTPRHKVTEMGQEVTMRCQPILGHNTVFWYRQTMMQGLELLAYFRNRAPLDDSGMPKDRFSAEMPDATLATLKIQPSEPRDSAVYFCASGPRLRDTEAFFGQGTRLTVV.